The 9 T cell receptor beta chains presented below share a single source sample, sequenced in a study of T-cell memory formation after mild COVID-19 (dated by TCRdb to the early 2020s). Libraries were built with 5' RACE. Sequencing was carried out with an Illumina NovaSeq 6000. TCRdb itself trimmed the public reads at Q25 with fastp, ran MiXCR and retained productive beta chains. Rows merge per CDR3 protein into single entries with the most common DNA and genes. The sample table records under 250,000 distinct CDR3 sequences; roughly 15% of these occur just once. The ten most abundant clones make up 2% to 2.5% of the sample. The material sequenced was PBMCs or a T cell subset sorted from them (not recorded which). The source is an adult woman who had mild COVID-19 (a few samples of this study predate the infection). The sample titles of this study are shuffled in the database, so cell type and time point are left out; the donor was told from shared clones.

In the case of this clonotype: Given a much more abundant clone one base away, this may be a read error. The chain is built from TRBV5-1 and TRBJ2-5, with 7 nucleotides matching TRBD1. The length of the CDR3 is 14 residues. Per germline, CDR1 SGHRS and CDR2 YFSETQ. V dropped 0 bases and J dropped 9; count of bases not matched to a gene: 8. The CDR3 loop reads CASSLGDRVEAQYF. CDR3 DNA: TGCGCCAGCAGCTTGGGAGACAGGGTGGAGGCCCAGTACTTC.

This chain joins TRBV20-1 and TRBJ2-7; no clear D gene. The CDR3 sequence is 12 residues long. The germline V gene encodes CDR1 DFQATT and CDR2 SNEGSKA (reference sequence). V dropped 5 bases and J dropped 3 bases, with 11 bases sitting between them. CDR3 DNA sequence: TGCAGTGCTGGAAGGACCTTCTACGAGCAGTACTTC. Amino acid sequence: CSAGRTFYEQYF.

This clonotype was observed at least ten times. The chain employs TRBV7-3 and TRBJ2-2; TRBD1 matches 7 bases. The CDR3 is 15 amino acids. Germline V CDR1 and CDR2: SGHTA, FQGTGA. Losses at the gene ends were 3 bases for V and 4 bases for J; bases not matched to a gene: 5. The CDR3 spells CASSFRAGGTGELFF. The CDR3 DNA reads as TGTGCCAGCAGCTTCAGAGCAGGGGGCACCGGGGAGCTGTTTTTT.

This clonotype was recorded a few times. The chain links TRBV4-1 to TRBJ2-5; 11 nucleotides align to TRBD2. Germline trimming cut 4 bases from V and 5 bases from J; bases unmatched to any gene: 6. The germline CDR1 and CDR2 sequences are MGHRA and YSYEKL. This CDR3 comprises 15 residues. The CDR3 protein is CASSRRASGGETQYF. The CDR3 DNA reads as TGCGCCAGCAGCCGTCGGGCTAGCGGGGGGGAGACCCAGTACTTC.

This chain uses TRBV4-1 with TRBJ2-1; TRBD1 might be the D (5 bases). The CDR3 contains 15 residues. The germline V gene encodes CDR1 MGHRA and CDR2 YSYEKL. Trimming left V 0 bases short and J 8 bases short, with 14 bases between. CDR3 protein: CASSQDRAQVDEQFF. The CDR3 DNA is TGCGCCAGCAGCCAAGACAGGGCCCAGGTGGATGAGCAGTTCTTC.

The table lists this clonotype with a few counts. The chain combines TRBV10-2 with TRBJ1-1; no firm D call. CDR3 length: 13 residues. From germline, CDR1 is WSHSY and CDR2 SAAADI. The ends were cut back, 6 bases at V and 10 bases at J, with 18 bases in the middle. The DNA of the CDR3 is TGCGCCAGCAGCACCTTGTATCAACCGGGAGCTTTCTTT. It yields the protein CASSTLYQPGAFF.

The chain joins TRBV18 to TRBJ1-5; D is undetermined. The germline V gene has CDR1 KGHSH and CDR2 LQKENI. Trimming took 3 bases from V and 3 from J, leaving 9 bases between them. The CDR3 totals 14 residues. The CDR3, as DNA: TGTGCCAGCTCACCGGCAGGAGCCAATCAGCCCCAGCATTTT. This encodes CASSPAGANQPQHF.

The CDR3 spells CSVEGPATVIQYF. In DNA form, the CDR3 reads TGCAGCGTCGAGGGACCGGCGACGGTCATTCAGTACTTC. The V call is TRBV29-1, the J call TRBJ2-4; either TRBD1 or TRBD2 may supply D (5 bases each). CDR3 length: 13 residues. The V and J ends lost 6 bases and 9 bases respectively, with 18 bases between them. CDR1 SQVTM and CDR2 ANQGSEA come from the germline V gene.

This clonotype was counted many times. The chain couples TRBV4-1 to TRBJ1-2; tentatively, D is TRBD1 (6 bases). The germline V and J ends were trimmed by 1 base and 7 bases, with 13 bases remaining between them. Germline V CDR1 and CDR2: MGHRA, YSYEKL. The CDR3 has 14 amino acids. CDR3 DNA: TGCGCCAGCAGCCAAGGAGGGGGTTTCGGTGGCTACACCTTC. Protein sequence: CASSQGGGFGGYTF.